Listed below are T cell receptor beta chains from one sample, sequenced in a study of Ad26.COV2.S vaccination and SARS-CoV-2 variants. Assay used: immunoSEQ multiplex PCR; TCRdb lists only in-frame clones, some missing. The table has 440,000 or so clones, 90% seen once. The sample in question was peripheral blood, obtained in a trial of Ad26.COV2.S vaccine versus placebo. The receptors shown here come from a person aged 18-60 years who received the Ad26.COV2.S COVID-19 vaccine or a placebo. CDR3s include the opening cysteine and the closing phenylalanine or tryptophan. Fields, in order: V gene, J gene, clone size, D gene, CDR3 protein, CDR3 DNA. D genes are given only for firm matches. Clone size is shown for a subset of rows, as once, few, many or a class of expanded clone.

TRBV2	TRBJ1-6	-	-	CASSEEGSLHF	TGTGCCAGCAGTGAAGAGGGGTCCCTCCACTTT
TRBV20-1	TRBJ1-1	-	-	CSASRQGNTEAFF	TGCAGTGCTAGTCGGCAGGGGAACACTGAAGCTTTCTTT
TRBV28	TRBJ1-1	-	-	CASSEGDGEAFF	TGTGCCAGCAGTGAGGGGGACGGGGAAGCTTTCTTT
TRBV18	TRBJ1-1	-	-	CASSPDTLNTEAFF	TGTGCCAGCTCACCAGACACCTTGAACACTGAAGCTTTCTTT
TRBV19	TRBJ2-6	-	-	CASSIWGGNVLTF	TGTGCCAGTAGTATATGGGGAGGAAACGTCCTGACTTTC
TRBV3-1/TRBV3-2	TRBJ2-5	-	TRBD1	CASSRTGETQYF	TGTGCCAGCAGCAGGACAGGGGAGACCCAGTACTTC
TRBV11-3	TRBJ2-1	-	-	CASSPEGNEQFF	TGTGCCAGCAGCCCCGAGGGTAATGAGCAGTTCTTC
TRBV18	TRBJ2-2	-	TRBD2	CASSPLPGLAPVAGELFF	TGTGCCAGCTCACCGCTTCCGGGACTAGCACCTGTCGCCGGGGAGCTGTTTTTT
TRBV7-2	TRBJ2-7	-	TRBD1	CASSRTPGTGGPGHF	TGTGCCAGCAGCCGGACCCCCGGGACAGGGGGCCCCGGGCACTTC
TRBV6-5	TRBJ2-7	-	-	CASSRDRDYEQYF	TGTGCCAGCAGTCGTGACAGAGACTACGAGCAGTACTTC
TRBV6-2/TRBV6-3	TRBJ2-1	-	TRBD2	CASSRPGRADEQFF	TGTGCCAGCAGTCGACCTGGGAGGGCCGATGAGCAGTTCTTC
TRBV2	TRBJ2-5	-	-	CASTDLGGRETQYF	TGTGCCAGCACGGATCTTGGGGGCCGGGAGACCCAGTACTTC
TRBV6-2/TRBV6-3	TRBJ2-3	-	-	CASSYHSSGTDTQYF	TGTGCCAGCAGTTACCATAGCAGCGGCACAGATACGCAGTATTTT
TRBV28	TRBJ1-2	-	-	CASSFGATDGYTF	TGTGCCAGCAGTTTTGGGGCGACGGATGGCTACACCTTC
TRBV27	TRBJ2-7	-	TRBD2	CASSLSPGLAIYEQYF	TGTGCCAGCAGTTTATCACCCGGACTAGCGATCTACGAGCAGTACTTC
TRBV7-8	TRBJ2-3	-	-	CASSLAPSIRSTDTQYF	TGTGCCAGCAGCTTAGCTCCATCGATTCGGAGCACAGATACGCAGTATTTT
TRBV5-1	TRBJ2-7	once	TRBD1	CASSLVGQGIYEQYF	TGCGCCAGCAGCTTGGTGGGACAGGGCATCTACGAGCAGTACTTC
TRBV7-8	TRBJ1-1	once	TRBD1	CASSETHRGETEAFF	TGTGCCAGCAGCGAAACCCACAGGGGGGAAACTGAAGCTTTCTTT
TRBV7-9	TRBJ2-5	-	TRBD2	CASSLSSGLVGETQYF	TGTGCCAGCAGCTTATCCTCGGGACTAGTAGGAGAGACCCAGTACTTC
TRBV3-1/TRBV3-2	TRBJ2-1	-	-	CASSPSVGDHRREQFF	TGTGCCAGCAGCCCCTCAGTAGGGGACCATCGACGTGAGCAGTTCTTC
TRBV10-1	TRBJ2-7	-	TRBD2	CASSEVAGVSYEQYF	TGCGCCAGCAGTGAGGTAGCGGGAGTTTCCTACGAGCAGTACTTC
TRBV28	TRBJ2-5	-	TRBD1	CASSSNRGPSQETQYF	TGTGCCAGCAGTTCGAACAGGGGCCCTAGCCAAGAGACCCAGTACTTC
TRBV3-1/TRBV3-2	TRBJ2-7	-	TRBD1	CASSQEGGTGTYEQYF	TGTGCCAGCAGCCAAGAAGGTGGGACAGGGACCTACGAGCAGTACTTC
TRBV15	TRBJ2-3	-	-	CATRNSGTDTQYF	TGTGCCACCAGGAATAGTGGCACAGATACGCAGTATTTT
TRBV6-2/TRBV6-3	TRBJ2-2	-	TRBD2	CASSPPPGGNTGELFF	TGTGCCAGCAGTCCCCCCCCGGGAGGAAATACCGGGGAGCTGTTTTTT
TRBV24-1	TRBJ2-1	-	-	CATSLGISYNEQFF	TGTGCCACCAGTTTGGGCATCTCCTACAATGAGCAGTTCTTC
TRBV19	TRBJ1-2	-	-	CASSIGRGQNYGYTF	TGTGCCAGTAGTATAGGCCGGGGGCAAAACTATGGCTACACCTTC
TRBV29-1	TRBJ2-1	-	TRBD1	CSVSDRANEQFF	TGCAGCGTCTCCGACAGGGCCAATGAGCAGTTCTTC
TRBV6-5	TRBJ2-7	-	TRBD1	CASSYGDRGRASEQYF	TGTGCCAGCAGTTATGGCGACAGGGGGAGAGCTTCCGAGCAGTACTTC
TRBV7-2	TRBJ2-1	-	-	CASSANPGTYNEQFF	TGTGCCAGCAGCGCAAACCCCGGGACTTACAATGAGCAGTTCTTC
TRBV7-3	TRBJ2-5	-	-	CASSRDTRETQYF	TGTGCCAGCAGCCGGGACACCCGAGAGACCCAGTACTTC
TRBV25-1	TRBJ2-2	-	TRBD1	CASSPRQGARTGELFF	TGTGCCAGCAGTCCGCGACAGGGGGCTAGAACCGGGGAGCTGTTTTTT
TRBV27	TRBJ1-5	once	-	CASRPGDSNQPQHF	TGTGCCAGCAGACCGGGGGATAGCAATCAGCCCCAGCATTTT
TRBV7-3	TRBJ2-1	-	TRBD2	CASSPRTSGSFHEQFF	TGTGCCAGCAGCCCCCGGACTAGCGGGAGTTTCCATGAGCAGTTCTTC
TRBV28	TRBJ2-7	-	-	CASSFRSSDDYEQYF	TGTGCCAGCAGTTTTCGCTCTAGCGATGACTACGAGCAGTACTTC
TRBV7-3	TRBJ2-2	-	-	CASSPFSGSGELFF	TGTGCCAGCAGCCCATTTAGTGGGTCCGGGGAGCTGTTTTTT
TRBV27	TRBJ1-1	-	-	CASSEDINTEAFF	TGTGCCAGCAGTGAGGACATTAACACTGAAGCTTTCTTT
TRBV6-6	TRBJ1-2	-	TRBD1	CASSTVRDRSYGYTF	TGTGCCAGCAGTACTGTAAGGGACAGGAGCTATGGCTACACCTTC
TRBV11-2	TRBJ2-7	-	-	CASSLEAVAIYEQYF	TGTGCCAGCAGCTTAGAGGCGGTAGCGATCTACGAGCAGTACTTC
TRBV7-6	TRBJ2-2	-	-	CASSFQGLTDPGELFF	TGTGCCAGCAGCTTTCAGGGTTTGACCGACCCTGGGGAGCTGTTTTTT
TRBV7-8	TRBJ2-3	-	TRBD1	CASSSDRRSVDTQYF	TGTGCCAGCAGCTCGGACAGGCGGAGTGTAGATACGCAGTATTTT